This TCR beta chain stems from a study of blood T cell repertoires in COVID-19. On the study more broadly: Samples came from the United States, Italy and Spain, spanning acute and convalescent COVID-19. In each case, the material was cDNA or gDNA derived from T cells, B-cell-depleted T cells, or PBMCs.

Trimming left V 4 bases short and J 0 bases short, with 14 bases between. This CDR3 comprises 16 residues. Per germline, CDR1 SGHRS and CDR2 YFSETQ. Original processing notes: Estimation of nucleated cell counts was performed using reference gene primer amplification. Sequencing used immunoSEQ multiplex PCR; TCRdb keeps in-frame clones, though not all of them. The V and J calls and clone size were taken over from that table, and D and trimming were inferred from the DNA. Counted here are some 31,000 clones, about 90% occurring once; the ten biggest clones make up more than 0.8%. The chain employs TRBV5-1 and TRBJ1-3, with D unresolved. The sequence was obtained from a man in his 70s with active or convalescent COVID-19. Sequencing was carried out using peripheral blood. CDR3 sequence: CASSQSPPVSGNTIYF. CDR3 sequence (DNA): TGCGCCAGCAGCCAATCCCCCCCGGTCTCTGGAAACACCATATATTTT.